This note documents a single T cell receptor beta chain sequence. The target of this receptor is not known. Nothing much larger sits one base from this clone, and base qualities are not available. Libraries were constructed by the immunoSEQ multiplex PCR assay. The source study handled its data this way. A statistical classification framework was built for diagnosing cytomegalovirus status from the catalog of TCR beta chain sequences. The clones in this table, taken by TCRdb from immuneACCESS, are in-frame only. Not every clone is retained; where verified, under half of the shortfall comes from an unresolved V gene, and the cause of the rest is unknown. D and trimming come from the DNA, and the V and J calls and clone size come from that table. The table for this sample lists about 73,000 clones; 94% of them were counted only once. Jointly, the top ten make up roughly 1% of the sample. The data belong to a study of cytomegalovirus exposure and HLA in healthy donors (dated by TCRdb to 2016 to 2017). In the study overall: According to a later analysis, the roughly 120 validation repertoires were produced on the same platform as the 666 repertoires of the first cohort. The study aimed to test whether signatures of past pathogen exposure could be identified by cataloging public T cell receptors. The study combined high-throughput TCR immunosequencing, statistical association of individual TCRs with disease status, and machine learning to predict cytomegalovirus infection status. Besides the first cohort of roughly 700 subjects, a separate validation cohort made up of some 110 different subjects was used. General conclusions and limits of the study: Three of the identified cytomegalovirus-associated TCR beta chains were confirmed in vitro to be specific for cytomegalovirus antigens. In the study, approximately 150 TCR beta chains were listed as associated with cytomegalovirus. Cytomegalovirus status was reported to be diagnosed by the classifier with high specificity and sensitivity in both the original and validation cohorts. All 120 or so repertoires were used to score co-occurrence in the validation cohort in a later analysis, because that analysis had no HLA typing for the cohort. In a later analysis, TCRs clustered in the first cohort were found to also tend to co-occur in the 130 or so validation repertoires, with 94% of cluster scores above 0. The authors suggested that the approach could potentially be generalized to other disease states and immunological phenotypes. While some public TCRs were present in many individuals, most TCR sequences turned up only very rarely across donors.

Separate from the roughly 650-subject first cohort, the validation cohort of around 130 subjects was the group to which the donors belonged. The germline V gene yields SGHAT for CDR1 and FQNNGV for CDR2. Trimming removed 1 base from V and 7 bases from J, leaving 8 bases between the germline ends. The CDR3 starts with the cysteine, ends with the phenylalanine, and has 14 residues. The only DNA kept is the CDR3, 42 bases in frame from the first base. This clonotype was obtained from a woman aged 18 to 35 in good health and CMV-seronegative. In this chain, TRBV11-2 is recombined with TRBJ1-6; no D segment can be confidently identified. The specimen was PBMCs. The DNA sequence follows: TGTGCCAGCAGCTTAGCAGGTCAGAATTCACCCCTCCACTTT. The translation is CASSLAGQNSPLHF. With all but the CDR3 taken from the reference TRBV11-2 and TRBJ1-6 genes, the full variable domain is: EAGVAQSPRYKIIEKRQSVAFWCNPISGHATLYWYQQILGQGPKLLIQFQNNGVVDDSQLPKDRFSAERLKGVDSTLKIQPAKLEDSAVYLCASSLAGQNSPLHFGNGTRLTVT.